This entry features one T cell receptor beta chain sequence. Its antigen is as yet unknown. The entry originates in a study of T cells in tuberculosis. Study at large: T cells were selected with CD1B tetramers loaded with glucose monomycolate. This South African cohort compared adolescents with or without latent tuberculosis against adults with active tuberculosis. Whole-study results and caveats: Shorter CDR3-alpha in active tuberculosis partly drove smaller distances.

The protocol was immunoSEQ multiplex PCR, while the TCRdb copy is restricted to in-frame clones and leaves out a portion. The table includes some 28,000 clones, 90% detected once. Germline CDR1 reads SQVTM; CDR2 reads ANQGSEA. Deletions cut 4 bases from V and 2 bases from J, with 14 bases between. CDR3 length equals 14 residues. On average around 95,000 T cells per donor were immunosequenced. This clonotype originated in a donor between 5 and 29 years old with latent tuberculosis or without tuberculosis infection. Input material: PBMCs. The chain links TRBV29-1 to TRBJ2-5; possibly TRBD2 for D (6 bases). The CDR3 loop reads CSVGGVLGQETQYF. CDR3 nucleotide sequence: TGCAGCGTTGGGGGGGTTTTAGGGCAAGAGACCCAGTACTTC.